This T cell receptor beta chain was identified in a study of T cells in Graves' hyperthyroidism and ophthalmopathy. Study-wide findings and caveats: Peripheral blood also featured most of the thyroid clonotypes expanded above 0.001.

Trimming took 5 bases from V and 1 from J, leaving 11 bases between them. The CDR3 loop spans 15 amino acids. Germline assignment: CDR1 SGHTA and CDR2 FQGNSA. This clonotype appeared a few times. The antigen is undetermined. There were TCR beta CDR3 regions amplified from RNA transcripts. When the TCR CDR3 underwent first-round RT-PCR, the HTBI primer set was used. TCRdb processed the multiplex PCR reads anew with MiXCR; each CDR3 protein has one entry. The sample holds hundreds of thousands of distinct CDR3 sequences; approximately 44% are singletons and the top ten take 8.2%. If no ophthalmopathy progression occurred within 18 months, Graves' hyperthyroidism was stable.

The TCR comes from a woman aged 18-29 years with Graves' hyperthyroidism. The rearrangement joins TRBV7-2 to TRBJ2-2; D call uncertain. Sequencing was carried out using peripheral blood or thyroid tissue (not recorded which). The DNA for the CDR3 is TGTGCCAGCAGCCAAGAATGGGGGAACACCGGGGAGCTGTTTTTT. Its protein is CASSQEWGNTGELFF.